This T cell receptor (beta chain) comes out of a study of control samples from healthy donors and cancer patients. V lost 2 bases, J lost 7 bases, and 9 bases stayed unmatched. Germline CDR1 and CDR2: LNHDA and SQIVND (reference sequence). There are 17 residues in the CDR3. The data were produced by immunoSEQ multiplex PCR, yet TCRdb's version contains in-frame clones alone and is incomplete. Of about 170,000 clones detected, around 95% appear once; the ten largest clones hold roughly 4.3%. V is TRBV19 and J is TRBJ2-5; 14 bases line up with TRBD2. The source material was blood. This receptor was identified in a woman aged 60-75 years in good health. In nucleotides, the CDR3 is TGTGCCAGTAGTATAACCAGGACTAGCGGGGGGCGTGGGACCCAGTACTTC. Translating gives CASSITRTSGGRGTQYF.